This entry lists 29 T cell receptor beta chains sequenced from one sample in a study of T cell responses to AZD1222 COVID-19 vaccine. Assay: immunoSEQ multiplex PCR; the TCRdb copy retains only in-frame clones and omits some. The data hold about 150,000 clones, with over 75% observed a single time. The sequencing here drew on peripheral blood, taken on day 0 of AZD1222 vaccination. These receptors were collected from an adult in good health.

The gene calls are TRBV7-2 and TRBJ1-2; D call uncertain. The length of the CDR3 is 13 residues. Per the germline V gene, CDR1 is SGHTA and CDR2 is FQGNSA. V shed 4 bases and J shed 5 bases, with 11 bases lying between them. CDR3 nucleotide sequence: TGTGCCAGCAGCTCGGAGGTGGAGTATGGCTACACCTTC. Translating gives CASSSEVEYGYTF.

The V and J genes are TRBV2 and TRBJ2-1; tentative D call: TRBD1 (5 bases). V was clipped by 5 bases and J by 4 bases, with 12 bases between them. CDR1 SNHLY and CDR2 FYNNEI come from the germline V gene. CDR3 size: 14 residues. The CDR3 nucleotides are TGTGCCAGCAGTCGCGCGACAGAATACAATGAGCAGTTCTTC. Translating it yields CASSRATEYNEQFF.

Only one count was recorded for this clone. In DNA, the CDR3 is TGTGCCATCCATAAACCTAGCGAGAACACCGGGGAGCTGTTTTTT. Translated: CAIHKPSENTGELFF. V is TRBV28 and J is TRBJ2-2, with D maybe TRBD2 (6 bases). This CDR3 comprises 15 residues. Between the trimmed V and J ends, which lost 10 bases and 1 base, there was a span of 16 bases. CDR1 MDHEN and CDR2 SYDVKM come from the germline V gene.

This chain uses TRBV19 with TRBJ2-7; 7 bases map to TRBD2. V lost 3 bases to trimming and J lost 4 bases; unmatched junction nucleotides: 9. In germline, CDR1 is LNHDA, CDR2 SQIVND (reference sequence). This CDR3 region has 15 residues. CDR3 coding DNA: TGTGCCAGTAGTATCTTCGCGGGAGCGCTGTACGAGCAGTACTTC. Protein sequence: CASSIFAGALYEQYF.

The chain's CDR3 is CASSLGATGFDEQFF. The CDR3 DNA sequence: TGTGCCAGCAGCTTGGGGGCGACAGGGTTCGATGAGCAGTTCTTC. The J gene is TRBJ2-1, the V gene TRBV5-4; 7 bases are shared with TRBD1. The CDR3 runs to 15 residues. The V gene's germline CDR1 is SGHNT and CDR2 YYREEE (reference sequence). The V gene end was trimmed by 0 bases and the J gene end by 8 bases; junction bases not matched to a gene: 8.

The J gene is TRBJ2-1, the V gene TRBV5-1; a weak D match, TRBD2 (5 bases). Germline CDR1 is SGHRS and CDR2 is YFSETQ. The CDR3 is 17 residues long. V lost 0 bases, J lost 8 bases, and 21 bases lay in between. This CDR3 reads CASSLGERSRVRDEQFF. For the CDR3, the DNA is TGCGCCAGCAGCTTGGGGGAGAGGTCGCGGGTGCGGGATGAGCAGTTCTTC.

The chain uses TRBV24-1 and TRBJ2-1; TRBD1 matches 7 bases. This CDR3 is built from 15 residues. Germline trimming cut 3 bases from V and 6 bases from J; bases unmatched to any gene: 7. The germline gives CDR1 KGHDR, CDR2 SFDVKD. The CDR3 here is CATSDQQGWGNEQFF. The CDR3, as DNA: TGTGCCACCAGTGATCAACAGGGGTGGGGCAATGAGCAGTTCTTC.

The chain joins TRBV11-2 to TRBJ2-2, with D perhaps matching TRBD1 or TRBD2 (5 bases each). CDR3 length: 17 amino acids. Germline assignment: CDR1 SGHAT and CDR2 FQNNGV. The ends were cut back, 4 bases at V and 0 bases at J, with 15 bases in the middle. DNA for the CDR3: TGTGCCAGCAGCTCCCGAGGGGCCCAAACGAACACCGGGGAGCTGTTTTTT. It yields the protein CASSSRGAQTNTGELFF.

The chain uses TRBV6-5 and TRBJ1-2, with TRBD1 matching over 7 bases. CDR3 size: 15 residues. Looked up from germline, CDR1 is MNHEY and CDR2 is SVGAGI. Unmatched junction bases numbered 11, after V lost 4 bases and J lost 6 bases. The CDR3 DNA sequence: TGTGCCAGCAGTTCGGGGCGGATTACAGGGGATGGCTACACCTTC. It translates to CASSSGRITGDGYTF.

J is TRBJ2-2 and V is TRBV2; D is unresolved. Trimming took off 6 bases at V and 3 bases at J, with 5 bases between the two ends. CDR3 length: 12 residues. Germline V lookup: CDR1 SNHLY, CDR2 FYNNEI. Here the CDR3 DNA reads TGTGCCAGCAGGGAATACACCGGGGAGCTGTTTTTT. Residues: CASREYTGELFF.

The genes are TRBV5-6 and TRBJ2-7, with D possibly being TRBD2 (6 bases). The V end was cut by 0 bases, the J end by 2 bases, with 21 bases between. This CDR3 has 18 amino acids. Germline V gene data show CDR1 as SGHDT and CDR2 as YYEEEE. CDR3 region: CASSLVGPGLLKTYEQYF. CDR3 coding DNA: TGTGCCAGCAGCTTGGTGGGCCCGGGACTTCTAAAAACCTACGAGCAGTACTTC.

The V and J genes are TRBV9 and TRBJ2-3, with D perhaps TRBD2 (5 bases). Looked up from germline, CDR1 is SGDLS and CDR2 is YYNGEE. Trimming removed 3 bases from V and 6 bases from J, with 20 bases in between. There are 16 residues in the CDR3. For the CDR3, the DNA is TGTGCCAGCAGCGCCCACACCAGCGGACGACGCGATACGCAGTATTTT. Its protein product is CASSAHTSGRRDTQYF.

V and J are TRBV7-8 and TRBJ2-3; no clear D gene. In germline, CDR1 is SGHVS, CDR2 FQNEAQ. The CDR3 extends over 12 amino acids. Trimming pared 5 bases from V and 8 bases from J, leaving 11 bases between. CDR3 protein: CASSPGEVTQYF. The CDR3 DNA reads as TGTGCCAGCAGCCCAGGCGAGGTTACGCAGTATTTT.

V and J are TRBV6-2 or TRBV6-3 and TRBJ2-7; no reliable D call. CDR1 and CDR2 from the germline V gene are MNHEY and SVGEGT. V was cut by 4 bases and J by 5 bases, with 9 bases left in between. The CDR3 has 12 residues. CDR3 sequence reads: CASSSWVHEQYF. The CDR3 DNA reads as TGTGCCAGCAGTTCATGGGTCCACGAGCAGTACTTC.

The chain carries TRBV25-1 and TRBJ1-1; D remains ambiguous. CDR1 and CDR2 (germline): MGHDK, SYGVNS. The V end was cut by 4 bases, the J end by 4 bases, with 10 bases between. The CDR3 is 13 amino acids. The CDR3 protein is CASSGSGSTEAFF. In nucleotides, the CDR3 is TGTGCCAGCAGTGGTTCCGGGAGCACTGAAGCTTTCTTT.

V usage is TRBV10-3 and J usage is TRBJ2-7, with no clear D. Germline V gene data show CDR1 as ENHRY and CDR2 as SYGVKD. CDR3 length: 13 amino acids. The V end lost 8 bases, the J end lost 3 bases, and 14 bases lay between the germline ends. CDR3 coding DNA: TGTGCCATCCGTGCCCTCGAAGGCTACGAGCAGTACTTC. It translates to CAIRALEGYEQYF.

The CDR3 DNA is TGTGCCACCAGCAAGGGTGAATGGGACAGCGACTATGGCTACACCTTC. This gives the protein CATSKGEWDSDYGYTF. This chain connects TRBV15 to TRBJ1-2; 7 bases fit TRBD1. The germline gives CDR1 LNHNV, CDR2 YYDKDF (reference sequence). The CDR3 is 16 amino acids. Losses at the gene ends were 4 bases for V and 3 bases for J; bases not matched to a gene: 11.

The chain links TRBV18 to TRBJ1-4; D is uncertain. The CDR3 extends over 14 amino acids. From germline, CDR1 is KGHSH and CDR2 LQKENI. V was clipped by 6 bases and J by 8 bases, with 16 bases between them. CDR3 sequence: CASSPSTPKEKLFF. The CDR3 DNA is TGTGCCAGCTCCCCATCTACCCCAAAAGAAAAACTGTTTTTT.

The J gene is TRBJ1-5, the V gene TRBV28; tentatively, D is TRBD1 (5 bases). The germline CDR1 and CDR2 sequences are MDHEN and SYDVKM. There are 13 residues in the CDR3. Trimming took 8 bases from V and 4 from J, leaving 12 bases between them. CDR3 bases: TGTGCCAGCTTATTCCGGGGGAATCAGCCCCAGCATTTT. The encoded protein is CASLFRGNQPQHF.

Regarding this clone: This sample includes further DNA sequences coding for the same CDR3. J is TRBJ1-5 and V is TRBV18, with no clear D. The CDR3 spans 13 residues. V was pared by 3 bases and J by 4 bases, with 7 bases between. Germline V gene sequence: CDR1 KGHSH, CDR2 LQKENI. The CDR3 DNA reads as TGTGCCAGCTCACCCGGAACGAATCAGCCCCAGCATTTT. Amino acid sequence: CASSPGTNQPQHF.

The chain combines TRBV15 with TRBJ1-4; 8 positions agree with TRBD1. The CDR3 consists of 14 residues. The J segment lost 5 bases and the V segment lost 1 base, leaving 0 bases of the junction unmatched. Germline V gene data show CDR1 as LNHNV and CDR2 as YYDKDF (reference sequence). In nucleotides, the CDR3 is TGTGCCACCAGCAGAGGACAGGGGAATGAAAAACTGTTTTTT. Its translation: CATSRGQGNEKLFF.

This clone was counted a single time. V is TRBV7-8 and J is TRBJ1-3; D is uncertain. Germline CDR1 SGHVS, CDR2 FQNEAQ. The length of the CDR3 is 15 residues. The V end lost 4 bases, the J end lost 0 bases, and 10 bases lay between the germline ends. The DNA for the CDR3 is TGTGCCAGCAGCTCACCCCTGGACTCTGGAAACACCATATATTTT. It codes for CASSSPLDSGNTIYF.

The sample holds one count of this clone. V usage is TRBV19 and J usage is TRBJ1-1; 8 positions match TRBD1. Germline assignment: CDR1 LNHDA and CDR2 SQIVND (reference sequence). The CDR3 spans 16 residues. Losses at the gene ends were 5 bases for V and 3 bases for J; bases not matched to a gene: 11. CDR3 sequence (DNA): TGTGCCAGTAGTGGACAGGGTTTTCGAAGTGACACTGAAGCTTTCTTT. Amino acids: CASSGQGFRSDTEAFF. The entire variable domain, with the rest obtained from reference TRBV19 and TRBJ1-1, is as follows: DGGITQSPKYLFRKEGQNVTLSCEQNLNHDAMYWYRQDPGQGLRLIYYSQIVNDFQKGDIAEGYSVSREKKESFPLTVTSAQKNPTAFYLCASSGQGFRSDTEAFFGQGTRLTVV.

CDR3 amino acids: CASSIIRGTEAFF. The CDR3 DNA reads as TGCGCCAGCAGTATTATCCGAGGCACTGAAGCTTTCTTT. This chain links TRBV5-1 with TRBJ1-1; D is unclear. In germline, CDR1 is SGHRS, CDR2 YFSETQ. Between the trimmed V and J ends, which lost 5 bases and 4 bases, there was a span of 12 bases. The CDR3 sequence is 13 residues long.

The V and J genes are TRBV5-6 and TRBJ1-1, with D possibly being TRBD1 (6 bases). This CDR3 has 14 amino acids. The V end was cut by 4 bases, the J end by 3 bases, with 13 bases between. The V gene's germline CDR1 is SGHDT and CDR2 YYEEEE. CDR3 nucleotides: TGTGCCAGCAGCCCCACGAAGGGGGACACTGAAGCTTTCTTT. Protein: CASSPTKGDTEAFF.

This clone showed up just a few times. The chain uses TRBV6-5 and TRBJ2-7; 7 positions match TRBD1. CDR1 and CDR2 (germline): MNHEY, SVGAGI. The V and J ends lost 6 bases and 2 bases, in that order; junction bases with no gene match: 4. The CDR3 has 13 amino acids. CDR3 DNA sequence: TGTGCCAGCAGCGGGACAGAAACCTACGAGCAGTACTTC. It translates to CASSGTETYEQYF.

The V call is TRBV27, the J call TRBJ2-3; 7 bases are shared with TRBD1. This CDR3 has 14 amino acids. V was clipped by 5 bases and J by 6 bases; unmatched bases: 8. Germline V gene sequence: CDR1 MNHEY, CDR2 SMNVEV (reference sequence). The CDR3 nucleotides read TGTGCCAGCAGTCCAGAAACGACAGGGGATACGCAGTATTTT. It translates to CASSPETTGDTQYF.

The CDR3 loop reads CASSPRQGMGDTEAFF. The CDR3 DNA reads TGCGCCAGCAGCCCAAGACAGGGGATGGGGGACACTGAAGCTTTCTTT. The rearrangement joins TRBV4-3 to TRBJ1-1, with 8 bases matching TRBD1. CDR3 length: 16 amino acids. With V trimmed by 4 bases and J by 3 bases, 10 bases remained unmatched. Germline CDR1 and CDR2: LGHNA and YSLEER.

The chain combines TRBV28 with TRBJ1-2; D possibly corresponds to TRBD1 (5 bases). Per germline, CDR1 MDHEN and CDR2 SYDVKM. With 6 bases removed from V and 5 bases from J, the gap between germline ends came to 10 bases. CDR3 length equals 12 residues. CDR3: CASSVRQYGYTF. The CDR3 region has the DNA TGTGCCAGCAGCGTTCGACAGTATGGCTACACCTTC.